Below, 5 T cell receptor beta chains from the same sample are listed, as sequenced in a study of T cell responses to AZD1222 COVID-19 vaccine. TCRdb's copy holds only in-frame clones and misses some; the assay was immunoSEQ multiplex PCR. The table has 150,000 to 200,000 clones, approximately 90% seen once. The material sequenced was peripheral blood, taken 28 days after the second AZD1222 dose. The receptors here all came from an adult who received the AZD1222 COVID-19 vaccine.

This clone was detected a few times. CDR3 DNA sequence: TGCAGCGTGAGACTAGCGGGAGGGTCGTACGAGCAGTACTTC. Translation gives CSVRLAGGSYEQYF. This rearrangement joins TRBV29-1 to TRBJ2-7; 14 bases align to TRBD2. Germline CDR1 and CDR2: SQVTM and ANQGSEA. The CDR3 has 14 amino acids. V gave up 6 bases and J gave up 4 bases; unmatched junction bases: 5.

In the case of this clone: In the same sample, other DNA sequences code for this CDR3. The rearrangement uses TRBV18 and TRBJ1-3; no firm D call. Germline CDR1 is KGHSH and CDR2 is LQKENI. The V and J ends lost 2 bases and 1 base respectively, with 6 bases between them. This CDR3 has 14 amino acids. CDR3 residues: CASSPGISGNTIYF. CDR3 coding DNA: TGTGCCAGCTCACCAGGGATTTCTGGAAACACCATATATTTT.

The V gene is TRBV7-3, the J gene TRBJ2-1, with TRBD2 matching over 8 bases. Germline CDR1 and CDR2: SGHTA and FQGTGA. CDR3 length: 19 amino acids. V lost 5 bases to trimming and J lost 7 bases; unmatched junction nucleotides: 22. The CDR3 sequence: CASSPHTGGAGRLKNEQFF. CDR3 sequence (DNA): TGTGCCAGCAGCCCACATACGGGGGGGGCGGGACGGCTAAAGAATGAGCAGTTCTTC.

This clone appeared once. The genes are TRBV4-2 and TRBJ1-1; tentative D call: TRBD1 (5 bases). This CDR3 contains 15 residues. V shed 3 bases and J shed 1 base, with 12 bases lying between them. Per the germline V gene, CDR1 is LGHNA and CDR2 is YNFKEQ. CDR3 sequence: CASSQGPASNTEAFF. The CDR3, as DNA: TGTGCCAGCAGCCAGGGACCCGCCTCGAACACTGAAGCTTTCTTT.

The chain couples TRBV27 to TRBJ1-2, with D uncertain. The CDR3 has 16 amino acids. V was clipped by 7 bases and J by 1 base, with 19 bases between them. Germline V gene lookup returns CDR1 MNHEY and CDR2 SMNVEV (reference sequence). The CDR3 sequence: CASMGSAGGFNYGYTF. The CDR3 DNA reads as TGTGCCAGCATGGGGTCGGCAGGAGGCTTTAACTATGGCTACACCTTC.